Listed below are T cell receptor beta chains from one sample, sequenced in a study of Ad26.COV2.S vaccination and SARS-CoV-2 variants. Sequencing used immunoSEQ multiplex PCR; TCRdb keeps in-frame clones, though not all of them. The sample contains roughly 700,000 clones, roughly nine tenths of which appear only once. Specimen: peripheral blood, collected in a trial of Ad26.COV2.S vaccine versus placebo. All receptors come from a person aged 18-65 years who received the Ad26.COV2.S COVID-19 vaccine or a placebo. Both conserved end residues are part of each CDR3. D genes are given only for firm matches. Expanded clones are given a class, and other clones once, few, many or no size at all.

V	D	J	size	DNA	CDR3
TRBV3-1/TRBV3-2	.	TRBJ1-3	.	TGTGCCAGCAGCCAAGCGCCTCGAGGAGGAAACACCATATATTTT	CASSQAPRGGNTIYF
TRBV11-2	TRBD1	TRBJ2-1	.	TGTGCCAGCAGCTTTAACAGGGGTTACAATGAGCAGTTCTTC	CASSFNRGYNEQFF
TRBV19	.	TRBJ1-1	.	TGTGCCAGTTCCGACACTGAAGCTTTCTTT	CASSDTEAFF
TRBV11-2	TRBD2	TRBJ2-1	.	TGTGCCAGCAGTTCACTAGCGGGGTCAGGTGAGCAGTTCTTC	CASSSLAGSGEQFF
TRBV19	TRBD1	TRBJ1-5	.	TGTGCCAGTAGTCGACAGGGACAGGGCAATCAGCCCCAGCATTTT	CASSRQGQGNQPQHF
TRBV7-9	.	TRBJ2-1	.	TGTGCCAGCAGCTTAAAGAGGACAATTAAATCCTACAATGAGCAGTTCTTC	CASSLKRTIKSYNEQFF
TRBV19	.	TRBJ1-2	.	TGTGCCAGTAGTATTTCAGGGTACGGCTACACCTTC	CASSISGYGYTF
TRBV10-3	TRBD2	TRBJ2-7	.	TGTGCCATCAGTAGCACCGGGACTAGCGGATCCTACGAGCAGTACTTC	CAISSTGTSGSYEQYF
TRBV10-3	.	TRBJ1-2	once	TGTGCCATCAGTGGGGGGTACCACTATGGCTACACCTTC	CAISGGYHYGYTF
TRBV15	.	TRBJ2-3	.	TGTGCCACCAGCCCCCGATTGGACACAGATACGCAGTATTTT	CATSPRLDTDTQYF
TRBV27	TRBD2	TRBJ2-7	few	TGTGCCAGCAGTTTGTCGGGAGGTGTCTCCTACGAGCAGTACTTC	CASSLSGGVSYEQYF
TRBV5-1	TRBD2	TRBJ2-2	.	TGCGCCAGCAGCTTAAGGAGCGGGAGGCCGCTTATAGACACCGGGGAGCTGTTTTTT	CASSLRSGRPLIDTGELFF
TRBV19	.	TRBJ1-2	.	TGTGCCAGTAGTATAACAGGGTCGAACTATGGCTACACCTTC	CASSITGSNYGYTF
TRBV6-5	.	TRBJ1-3	.	TGTGCCAGCAGTTACGGTACTACTGGAAACACCATATATTTT	CASSYGTTGNTIYF
TRBV18	.	TRBJ1-6	.	TGTGCCAGCTCACCGGGGCAGTATAATTCACCCCTCCACTTT	CASSPGQYNSPLHF